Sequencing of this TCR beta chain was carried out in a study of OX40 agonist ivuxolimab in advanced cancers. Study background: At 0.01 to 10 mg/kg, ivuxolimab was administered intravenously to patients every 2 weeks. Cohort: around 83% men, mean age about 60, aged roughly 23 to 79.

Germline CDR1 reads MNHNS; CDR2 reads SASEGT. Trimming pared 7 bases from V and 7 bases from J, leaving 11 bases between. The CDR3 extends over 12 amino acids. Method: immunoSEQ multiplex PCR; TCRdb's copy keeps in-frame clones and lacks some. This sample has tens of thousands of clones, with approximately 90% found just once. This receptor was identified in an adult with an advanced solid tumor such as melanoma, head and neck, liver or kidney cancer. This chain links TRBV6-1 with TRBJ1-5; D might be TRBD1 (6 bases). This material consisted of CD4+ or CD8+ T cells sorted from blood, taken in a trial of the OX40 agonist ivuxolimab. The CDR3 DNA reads TGTGCCAGCAATGCAGGGGAACAGCCCCAGCATTTT. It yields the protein CASNAGEQPQHF.